This T cell receptor (beta chain) was obtained from a study of blood T cell repertoires in COVID-19. On the study more broadly: Sites in the United States, Italy and Spain provided acute and convalescent COVID-19 samples. Sample material is recorded as cDNA or gDNA derived from T cells, B-cell-depleted T cells, or PBMCs.

V dropped 7 bases and J dropped 9 bases, with 11 bases sitting between them. The CDR3 is made up of 12 amino acids. CDR1 is SGHDT, CDR2 YYEEEE, per germline. Methods used by the authors: Amplification of reference gene primers was used by the study to estimate nucleated cell counts. TCRdb's table, derived via immunoSEQ multiplex PCR, lists solely in-frame clones and lacks some. V and J calls and clone size are given by that table; D and trimming were obtained from the DNA. The table has about 55,000 clones, 82% seen once. The Seattle patients, enrolled during active infection, were followed longitudinally.

This sequence was found in a man older than 75 with COVID-19, enrolled during active disease. This chain connects TRBV5-6 to TRBJ1-6; D is ambiguous. The specimen sequenced was peripheral blood. CDR3 DNA sequence: TGTGCCAGCGGAGAGGGTATTTCACCCCTCCACTTT. Its translation is CASGEGISPLHF. The entire variable domain, with the rest obtained from reference TRBV5-6 and TRBJ1-6, is as follows: DAGVTQSPTHLIKTRGQQVTLRCSPKSGHDTVSWYQQALGQGPQFIFQYYEEEERQRGNFPDRFSGHQFPNYSSELNVNALLLGDSALYLCASGEGISPLHFGNGTRLTVT.